This entry features one TCR beta chain sequence. Preparation of TRB cDNA libraries relied on 5' RACE carrying UMI labels. TCRdb reprocessed the 5' RACE reads and reports one entry per CDR3 protein, with no DNA. Its table lists around 52,000 distinct CDR3 sequences. The CDR3 consists of 13 residues. CDR1 is MNHEY, CDR2 SVGEGT, per germline. The data derive from a study of CXCR3-negative and CXCR3-positive naive CD8 T cells. Sorts that each held more than 250,000 cells were run in triplicate for every CD8+ T cell subset. The TCR originated in a human donor in good health. Some clones in this sample may be carry-over from other donors' samples. The chain carries TRBV6-2 or TRBV6-3 and TRBJ1-5. The sequenced sample consisted of memory CD8+ T cells from blood. The CDR3 loop reads CASSYRDSQPQHF.